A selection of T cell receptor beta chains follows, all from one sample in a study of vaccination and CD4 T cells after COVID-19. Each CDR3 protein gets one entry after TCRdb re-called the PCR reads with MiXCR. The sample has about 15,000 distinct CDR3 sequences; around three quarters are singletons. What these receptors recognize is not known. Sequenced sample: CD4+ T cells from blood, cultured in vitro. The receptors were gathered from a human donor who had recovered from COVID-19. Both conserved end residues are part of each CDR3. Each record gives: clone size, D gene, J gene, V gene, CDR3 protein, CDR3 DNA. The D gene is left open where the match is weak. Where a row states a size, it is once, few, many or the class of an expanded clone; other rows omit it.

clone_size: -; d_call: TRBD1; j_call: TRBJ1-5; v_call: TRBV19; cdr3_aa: CASSNLRDRGYQPQHF; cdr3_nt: TGTGCCAGTAGTAACCTACGGGACAGGGGTTATCAGCCCCAGCATTTT
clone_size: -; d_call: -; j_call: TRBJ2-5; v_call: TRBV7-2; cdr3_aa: CASSLVTGTETQYF; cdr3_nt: TGTGCCAGCAGCTTAGTAACAGGGACCGAGACCCAGTACTTC
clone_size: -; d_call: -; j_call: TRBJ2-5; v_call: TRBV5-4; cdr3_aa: CASSLVGPGETQYF; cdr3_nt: TGTGCCAGCAGCTTGGTAGGGCCAGGGGAGACCCAGTACTTC
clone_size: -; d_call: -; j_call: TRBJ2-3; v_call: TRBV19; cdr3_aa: CASSTSFSTDTQYF; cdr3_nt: TGTGCCAGTAGTACCTCTTTTAGCACAGATACGCAGTATTTT
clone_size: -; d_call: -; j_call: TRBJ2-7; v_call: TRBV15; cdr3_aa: CATSREDSYEQYF; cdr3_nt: TGTGCCACCAGCAGAGAGGACTCCTACGAGCAGTACTTC
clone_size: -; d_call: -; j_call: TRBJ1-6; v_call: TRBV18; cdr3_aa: CASSPFSEFRSPLHF; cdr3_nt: TGTGCCAGCTCACCGTTCAGCGAGTTTCGCTCACCCCTCCACTTT
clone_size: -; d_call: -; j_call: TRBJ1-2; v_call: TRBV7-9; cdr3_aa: CASSLAPGANYGYTF; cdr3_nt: TGTGCCAGCAGCTTAGCCCCCGGGGCCAACTATGGCTACACCTTC
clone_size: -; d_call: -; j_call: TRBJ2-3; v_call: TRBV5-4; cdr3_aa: CASSLDTDTQYF; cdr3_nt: TGTGCCAGCAGCTTGGACACAGATACGCAGTATTTT
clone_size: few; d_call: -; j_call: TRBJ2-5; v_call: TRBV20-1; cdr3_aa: CSARGQGGSSETQYF; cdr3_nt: TGCAGTGCTAGAGGCCAGGGCGGATCCTCAGAGACCCAGTACTTC
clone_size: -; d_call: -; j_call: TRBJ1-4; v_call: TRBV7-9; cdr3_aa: CASSPTPGTFHEKLFF; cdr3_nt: TGTGCCAGCAGCCCCACTCCGGGGACTTTCCATGAAAAACTGTTTTTT
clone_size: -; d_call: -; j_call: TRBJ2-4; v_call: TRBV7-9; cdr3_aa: CASSFDLDWLLAKNIQYF; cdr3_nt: TGTGCCAGCAGCTTCGACCTGGACTGGCTCTTAGCCAAAAACATTCAGTACTTC
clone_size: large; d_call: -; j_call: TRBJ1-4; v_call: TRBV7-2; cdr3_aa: CASSLGVAAKLFF; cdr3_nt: TGTGCCAGCAGCTTAGGGGTTGCGGCTAAACTGTTTTTT
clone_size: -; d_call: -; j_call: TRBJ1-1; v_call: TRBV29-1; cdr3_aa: CSVVGPNTEAFF; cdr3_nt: TGCAGCGTTGTAGGCCCGAACACTGAAGCTTTCTTT
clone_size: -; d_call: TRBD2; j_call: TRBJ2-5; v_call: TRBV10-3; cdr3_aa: CAVSGTSVETQYF; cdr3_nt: TGTGCCGTCAGCGGGACTAGCGTGGAGACCCAGTACTTC
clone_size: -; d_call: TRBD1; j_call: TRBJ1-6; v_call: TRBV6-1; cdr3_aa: CASSGTGNNSPLHF; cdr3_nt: TGTGCCAGCAGTGGGACAGGCAATAATTCACCCCTCCACTTT
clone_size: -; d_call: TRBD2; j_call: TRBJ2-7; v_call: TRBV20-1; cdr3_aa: CSARGKTSGRSEQYF; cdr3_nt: TGCAGTGCTAGAGGAAAGACTAGCGGGAGGAGCGAGCAGTACTTC
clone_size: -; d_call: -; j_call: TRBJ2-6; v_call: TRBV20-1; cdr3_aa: CSAPSGNPSGANVLTF; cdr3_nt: TGCAGTGCTCCCAGCGGTAACCCCTCTGGGGCCAACGTCCTGACTTTC
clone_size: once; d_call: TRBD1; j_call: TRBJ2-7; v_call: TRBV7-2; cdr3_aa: CASSLGQQTYEQYF; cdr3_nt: TGTGCCAGCAGCTTGGGACAGCAAACCTACGAGCAGTACTTC
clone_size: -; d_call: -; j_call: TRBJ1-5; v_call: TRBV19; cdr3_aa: CASSTMSNQPQHF; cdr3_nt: TGTGCCAGTAGTACCATGAGCAATCAGCCCCAGCATTTT
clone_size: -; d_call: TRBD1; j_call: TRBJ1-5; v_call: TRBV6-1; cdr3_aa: CASSGSRDRVQPQHF; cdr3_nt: TGTGCCAGCAGTGGATCCCGGGACAGGGTCCAGCCCCAGCATTTT
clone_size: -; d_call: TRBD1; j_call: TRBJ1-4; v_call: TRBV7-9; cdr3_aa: CASSFTGVHEKLFF; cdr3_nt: TGTGCCAGCAGCTTTACAGGGGTCCATGAAAAACTGTTTTTT
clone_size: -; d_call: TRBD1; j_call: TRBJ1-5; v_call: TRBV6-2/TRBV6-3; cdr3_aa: CASRLGTVNQPQHF; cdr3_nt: TGTGCCAGCAGGCTGGGGACAGTCAATCAGCCCCAGCATTTT
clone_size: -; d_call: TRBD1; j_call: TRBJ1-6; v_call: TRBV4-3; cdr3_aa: CASSQYAGTDNSPLHF; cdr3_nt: TGCGCCAGCAGCCAATATGCGGGGACAGATAATTCACCCCTCCACTTT
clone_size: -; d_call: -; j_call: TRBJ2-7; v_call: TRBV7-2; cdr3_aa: CASSPRPAYYEQYF; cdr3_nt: TGTGCCAGCAGCCCACGGCCAGCCTACTACGAGCAGTACTTC
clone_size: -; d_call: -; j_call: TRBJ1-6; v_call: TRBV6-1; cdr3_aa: CASSPSNNSPLHF; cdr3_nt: TGTGCCAGCAGCCCTTCCAATAATTCACCCCTCCACTTT
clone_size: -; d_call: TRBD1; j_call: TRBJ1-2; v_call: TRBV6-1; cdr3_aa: CASSAPGTGWWGYTF; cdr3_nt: TGTGCCAGCAGTGCCCCCGGGACAGGGTGGTGGGGCTACACCTTC